This note documents a single TCR beta chain sequence. Its antigen is as yet unknown. This sample is drawn from a study of siplizumab effects on memory and regulatory T cells. Germline V gives CDR1 MGHRA, CDR2 YSYEKL. The junction had 15 bases not matched to a gene; V was cut back by 6 bases and J by 6 bases. The CDR3 spans 17 residues. Notes on the study in general: Alloreactive sequences traceable to unstimulated CD4+ memory cells were significantly reduced by siplizumab.

Repertoires were generated with immunoSEQ multiplex PCR, while TCRdb's copy carries only in-frame clones and drops some. The sample lists approximately 100,000 clones, more than 90% seen once, with just over 2.5% in the top ten. The chain uses TRBV4-1 and TRBJ2-2, with TRBD2 identical over 8 bases. The source is a human donor in good health. Some clones in this sample may be carry-over from other donors' samples. Material for sequencing was CD4+ T cells sorted from blood. The CDR3 region has the DNA TGCGCCAGCAGTGTCTTCCTCAGCGGGAGTAAGGCCGGGGAGCTGTTTTTT. It translates to CASSVFLSGSKAGELFF.